The 24 T cell receptor beta chains below come from one sample, sequenced in a study of cytomegalovirus exposure and HLA in healthy donors. The PCR used 60 Vbeta and 13 Jbeta primers. Generated by immunoSEQ multiplex PCR, the TCRdb table keeps only in-frame clones and is missing some. The sample has around 70,000 clones, just under 75% seen once. The source material was PBMCs. The receptors stem from a human donor in good health.

This chain links TRBV25-1 with TRBJ2-3; TRBD1 matches at 10 bases. The germline gives CDR1 MGHDK, CDR2 SYGVNS. V lost 3 bases, J lost 4 bases, and 7 bases stayed unmatched. CDR3 size: 16 residues. The DNA of the CDR3 is TGTGCCAGCAGTGACCCCCGGGACAGGGGACCAGATACGCAGTATTTT. Protein sequence: CASSDPRDRGPDTQYF. Full variable domain (outside the CDR3, taken from reference TRBV25-1 and TRBJ2-3): EADIYQTPRYLVIGTGKKITLECSQTMGHDKMYWYQQDPGMELHLIHYSYGVNSTEKGDLSSESTVSRIRTEHFPLTLESARPSHTSQYLCASSDPRDRGPDTQYFGPGTRLTVL.

The chain employs TRBV7-2 and TRBJ1-1; D might be TRBD1 (5 bases). Germline V CDR1 and CDR2: SGHTA, FQGNSA. CDR3 length: 14 amino acids. The germline V and J ends were trimmed by 1 base and 4 bases, with 10 bases remaining between them. The CDR3 DNA sequence: TGTGCCAGCAGCTTAGTTATGGGGGGCACTGAAGCTTTCTTT. Protein: CASSLVMGGTEAFF.

V usage is TRBV7-9 and J usage is TRBJ1-1; no reliable D call. CDR3 length: 14 residues. With 8 bases removed from V and 2 bases from J, the gap between germline ends came to 15 bases. Looked up from germline, CDR1 is SEHNR and CDR2 is FQNEAQ (reference sequence). CDR3 region: CASFLPGLNTEAFF. CDR3 sequence (DNA): TGTGCCAGCTTTCTACCGGGTCTTAACACTGAAGCTTTCTTT.

The chain combines TRBV27 with TRBJ2-7, with 8 bases lining up with TRBD1. V shed 5 bases, J shed 4 bases, and the junction held 10 bases outside the gene matches. The CDR3 sequence is 15 residues long. The germline CDR1 and CDR2 sequences are MNHEY and SMNVEV (reference sequence). The CDR3: CASSVLTGARYEQYF. As DNA, the CDR3 is TGTGCCAGCAGTGTACTGACAGGGGCGAGATACGAGCAGTACTTC.

The chain links TRBV6-5 to TRBJ2-3; unclear D gene. This CDR3 is built from 13 residues. Trimming left V 5 bases short and J 1 base short, with 7 bases between. Germline CDR1 MNHEY, CDR2 SVGAGI. This CDR3 is CASSVLGTDTQYF. The CDR3 DNA reads as TGTGCCAGCAGTGTGCTAGGCACAGATACGCAGTATTTT.

The rearrangement uses TRBV6-6 and TRBJ2-1; a weak D match, TRBD1 (5 bases). The V and J ends lost 7 bases and 4 bases respectively, with 11 bases between them. The CDR3 is made up of 13 amino acids. Germline CDR1 and CDR2: MNHNY and SVGAGI (reference sequence). This chain's CDR3 is CASNSGLYNEQFF. CDR3 DNA: TGTGCCAGCAACTCAGGGCTTTACAATGAGCAGTTCTTC.

CDR3 amino acids: CATGLPGIYEQYF. CDR3 DNA: TGTGCCACGGGGTTACCAGGGATCTACGAGCAGTACTTC. The V and J genes are TRBV15 and TRBJ2-7; D possibly corresponds to TRBD1 (5 bases). This CDR3 has 13 amino acids. The germline V and J ends were trimmed by 9 bases and 3 bases, with 15 bases remaining between them. The germline V gene has CDR1 LNHNV and CDR2 YYDKDF (reference sequence).

CDR3 protein: CAISEPPGLAPGSYNEQFF. DNA of the CDR3: TGTGCCATCAGTGAGCCCCCGGGACTAGCACCCGGCTCCTACAATGAGCAGTTCTTC. The gene calls are TRBV10-3 and TRBJ2-1, with 9 bases matching TRBD2. V shed 2 bases and J 0 bases; nucleotides not matched to a gene: 11. This CDR3 contains 19 residues. Germline CDR1 and CDR2: ENHRY and SYGVKD.

A word on this clone: The sample contains more than one DNA sequence encoding this CDR3. This chain links TRBV28 with TRBJ1-2; 8 bases are shared with TRBD1. Per the germline V gene, CDR1 is MDHEN and CDR2 is SYDVKM. The CDR3 loop spans 14 amino acids. CDR3 in DNA: TGTGCTAGCTCTGCAGGGGGCGCGACCTATGGCTACACCTTC. Encoded protein: CASSAGGATYGYTF.

The chain is built from TRBV6-5 and TRBJ2-5, with TRBD2 identical over 12 bases. The CDR3 totals 14 residues. CDR1 is MNHEY and CDR2 is SVGAGI in the germline V gene. The trim removed 2 bases at V and 7 bases at J, leaving 2 bases unmatched. CDR3 bases: TGTGCCAGCAGTTACCCTAGCGGGAGGGGGACCCAGTACTTC. Translating it yields CASSYPSGRGTQYF.

The chain carries TRBV15 and TRBJ2-7; D may be TRBD1 (6 bases). The germline V and J ends were trimmed by 1 base and 0 bases, with 7 bases remaining between them. The CDR3 runs to 14 residues. Germline lookup yields CDR1 LNHNV and CDR2 YYDKDF (reference sequence). The CDR3 DNA follows: TGTGCCACCAGCAGAGGGGGGCCCTCCTACGAGCAGTACTTC. Translated, it gives CATSRGGPSYEQYF.

The chain joins TRBV5-1 to TRBJ1-4; 7 bases line up with TRBD1. There are 14 residues in the CDR3. Germline V gene data show CDR1 as SGHRS and CDR2 as YFSETQ. The V gene end was trimmed by 5 bases and the J gene end by 3 bases; junction bases not matched to a gene: 4. CDR3: CASRGGGPNEKLFF. Here the CDR3 DNA reads TGCGCCAGCAGAGGAGGGGGCCCTAATGAAAAACTGTTTTTT.

The V call is TRBV7-3, the J call TRBJ1-5; D not resolved. Trimming took off 2 bases at V and 5 bases at J, with 16 bases between the two ends. CDR3 length: 16 residues. Germline-derived CDR1 and CDR2 are SGHTA and FQGTGA. The CDR3 bases are TGTGCCAGCAGCTTAGTCGGGCCCCCCGGGGATCAGCCCCAGCATTTT. Translation: CASSLVGPPGDQPQHF.

This chain links TRBV25-1 with TRBJ1-4; unclear D gene. The CDR3 has 14 amino acids. The germline V and J ends were trimmed by 3 bases and 8 bases, with 13 bases remaining between them. Germline V gives CDR1 MGHDK, CDR2 SYGVNS. In nucleotides, the CDR3 is TGTGCCAGCAGTGAGACTGCCCGGGTGGAAAAACTGTTTTTT. Protein: CASSETARVEKLFF.

The chain uses TRBV6-5 and TRBJ2-7, with D possibly being TRBD1 (6 bases). Gene TRBJ2-5 matches the end of the DNA better, so the J call may be wrong. Germline CDR1 is MNHEY and CDR2 is SVGAGI. The CDR3 covers 12 residues. The CDR3 loop reads CASKDRQETQYF. The CDR3 DNA sequence: TGTGCCAGCAAGGACAGACAAGAGACCCAGTACTTC.

The rearrangement joins TRBV11-2 to TRBJ1-2; D not resolved. The CDR3 totals 13 residues. V was shortened by 4 bases and J by 6 bases, with 12 bases between the two germline ends. CDR1 is SGHAT and CDR2 is FQNNGV in the germline V gene. The CDR3 reads CASSSLGWDGYTF. The CDR3, as DNA: TGTGCCAGCAGCTCACTCGGGTGGGATGGCTACACCTTC. Variable domain in full (rest from reference TRBV11-2 and TRBJ1-2): EAGVAQSPRYKIIEKRQSVAFWCNPISGHATLYWYQQILGQGPKLLIQFQNNGVVDDSQLPKDRFSAERLKGVDSTLKIQPAKLEDSAVYLCASSSLGWDGYTFGSGTRLTVV.

This clone came up a few times. This chain links TRBV20-1 with TRBJ2-7; D is ambiguous. This CDR3 has 11 amino acids. V was clipped by 2 bases and J by 4 bases, with 6 bases between them. Germline V gene lookup returns CDR1 DFQATT and CDR2 SNEGSKA (reference sequence). This CDR3 reads CSARPEYEQYF. The DNA of the CDR3 is TGCAGTGCTAGACCGGAGTACGAGCAGTACTTC.

The rearrangement joins TRBV10-2 to TRBJ2-5; maybe TRBD2 (5 bases). Germline CDR1 is WSHSY and CDR2 is SAAADI. The CDR3 spans 15 residues. Trimming shortened V by 4 bases and J by 6 bases, and 18 bases separated the two germline ends. CDR3 in amino acids: CASSAPPEAIKTQYF. CDR3 DNA: TGCGCCAGCAGTGCCCCCCCGGAGGCAATCAAGACCCAGTACTTC.

V usage is TRBV7-2 and J usage is TRBJ2-3, with 7 bases that match TRBD1. This CDR3 is 15 amino acids long. Trimming at V came to 2 bases and at J to 1 base, leaving 3 bases not matched to a gene. The germline V gene has CDR1 SGHTA and CDR2 FQGNSA. Written as DNA, the CDR3 is TGTGCCAGCAGCTTAAGGCAGGGGGGCACAGATACGCAGTATTTT. It codes for CASSLRQGGTDTQYF.

The V gene is TRBV19, the J gene TRBJ2-5, with D possibly TRBD2 on 5 matching bases. The ends were cut back, 3 bases at V and 4 bases at J, with 9 bases in the middle. This CDR3 region has 13 residues. Germline CDR1 and CDR2: LNHDA and SQIVND (reference sequence). The CDR3 region has the DNA TGTGCCAGTAGTATTCCGGGGAGAGAGACCCAGTACTTC. Translation gives CASSIPGRETQYF.

The rearrangement uses TRBV6-1 and TRBJ1-4; 8 bases fit TRBD1. Germline lookup yields CDR1 MNHNS and CDR2 SASEGT. The CDR3 has 14 amino acids. Unmatched junction bases numbered 6, after V lost 5 bases and J lost 7 bases. The CDR3 sequence is CASSTGTGTEKLFF. The CDR3 DNA sequence: TGTGCCAGCAGTACCGGGACAGGCACTGAAAAACTGTTTTTT.

The CDR3 bases are TGTGCCAGCAGTTTCCCCGGCGGACTCTTCGGCAATCAGCCCCAGCATTTT. Protein product: CASSFPGGLFGNQPQHF. The genes are TRBV28 and TRBJ1-5, with D hard to call. The CDR3 is 17 residues long. Germline lookup yields CDR1 MDHEN and CDR2 SYDVKM. The V end lost 3 bases, the J end lost 2 bases, and 17 bases lay between the germline ends.

The rearrangement uses TRBV29-1 and TRBJ1-2, with D perhaps TRBD1 (6 bases). Trimming removed 0 bases at V and 4 bases at J, with 15 bases between. The germline V gene has CDR1 SQVTM and CDR2 ANQGSEA. CDR3 length equals 15 residues. The CDR3 DNA reads TGCAGCGTTGAAGACCCCTTGACAGGCGTCTATGGCTACACCTTC. The encoded protein is CSVEDPLTGVYGYTF.

This clone was detected a few times. This chain connects TRBV11-3 to TRBJ2-5; D ambiguous. The DNA end is more similar to TRBJ2-7, so the J call may be wrong. Germline CDR1 SGHNT, CDR2 YENEEA. The CDR3 is made up of 11 amino acids. The CDR3 bases are TGTGCCAGCAGCTTAGTCAACGAGCAGTACTTC. Its protein is CASSLVNEQYF.